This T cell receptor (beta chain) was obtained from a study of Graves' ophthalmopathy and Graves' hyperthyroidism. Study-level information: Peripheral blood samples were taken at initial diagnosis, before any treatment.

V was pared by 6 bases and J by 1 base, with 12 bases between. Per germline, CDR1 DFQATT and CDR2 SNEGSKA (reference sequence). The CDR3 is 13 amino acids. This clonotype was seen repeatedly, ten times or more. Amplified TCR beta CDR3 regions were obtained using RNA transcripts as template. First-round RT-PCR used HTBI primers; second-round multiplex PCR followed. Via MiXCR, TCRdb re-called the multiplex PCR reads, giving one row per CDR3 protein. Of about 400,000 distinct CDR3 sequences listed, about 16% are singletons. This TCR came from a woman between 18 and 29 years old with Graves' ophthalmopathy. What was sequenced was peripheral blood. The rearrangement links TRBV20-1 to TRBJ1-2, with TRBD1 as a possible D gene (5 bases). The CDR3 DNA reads TGCAGTGCCCCCCCGGGGGTTAACTATGGCTACACCTTC. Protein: CSAPPGVNYGYTF.